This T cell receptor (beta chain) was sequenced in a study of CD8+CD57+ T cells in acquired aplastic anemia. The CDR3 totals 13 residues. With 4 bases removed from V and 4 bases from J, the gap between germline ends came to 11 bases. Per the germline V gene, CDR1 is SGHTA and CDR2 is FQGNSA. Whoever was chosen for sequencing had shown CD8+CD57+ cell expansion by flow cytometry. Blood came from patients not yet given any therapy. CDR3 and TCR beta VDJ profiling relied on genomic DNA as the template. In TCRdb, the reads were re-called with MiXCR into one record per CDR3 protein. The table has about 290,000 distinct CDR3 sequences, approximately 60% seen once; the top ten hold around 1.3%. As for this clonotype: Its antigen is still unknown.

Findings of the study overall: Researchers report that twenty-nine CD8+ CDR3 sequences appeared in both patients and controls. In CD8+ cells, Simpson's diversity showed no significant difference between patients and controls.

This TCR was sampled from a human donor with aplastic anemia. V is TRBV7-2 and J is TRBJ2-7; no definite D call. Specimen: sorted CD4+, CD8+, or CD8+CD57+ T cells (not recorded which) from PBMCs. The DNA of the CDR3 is TGTGCCAGCAGCTCCCCATTAAGTTACGAGCAGTACTTC. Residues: CASSSPLSYEQYF.